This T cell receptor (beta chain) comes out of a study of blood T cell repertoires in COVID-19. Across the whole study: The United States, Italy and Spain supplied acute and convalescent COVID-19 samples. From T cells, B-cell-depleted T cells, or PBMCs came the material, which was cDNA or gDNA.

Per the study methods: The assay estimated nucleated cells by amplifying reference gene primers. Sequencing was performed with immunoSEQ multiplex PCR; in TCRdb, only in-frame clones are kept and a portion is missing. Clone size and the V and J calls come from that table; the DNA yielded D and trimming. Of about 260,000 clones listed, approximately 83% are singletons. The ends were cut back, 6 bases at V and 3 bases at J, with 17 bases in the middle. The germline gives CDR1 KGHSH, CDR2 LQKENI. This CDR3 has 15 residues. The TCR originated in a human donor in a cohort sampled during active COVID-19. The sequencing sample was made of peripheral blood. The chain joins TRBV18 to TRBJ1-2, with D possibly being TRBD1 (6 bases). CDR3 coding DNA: TGTGCCAGCTCCCCCTATGGACAGAGTGACTATGGCTACACCTTC. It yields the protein CASSPYGQSDYGYTF.